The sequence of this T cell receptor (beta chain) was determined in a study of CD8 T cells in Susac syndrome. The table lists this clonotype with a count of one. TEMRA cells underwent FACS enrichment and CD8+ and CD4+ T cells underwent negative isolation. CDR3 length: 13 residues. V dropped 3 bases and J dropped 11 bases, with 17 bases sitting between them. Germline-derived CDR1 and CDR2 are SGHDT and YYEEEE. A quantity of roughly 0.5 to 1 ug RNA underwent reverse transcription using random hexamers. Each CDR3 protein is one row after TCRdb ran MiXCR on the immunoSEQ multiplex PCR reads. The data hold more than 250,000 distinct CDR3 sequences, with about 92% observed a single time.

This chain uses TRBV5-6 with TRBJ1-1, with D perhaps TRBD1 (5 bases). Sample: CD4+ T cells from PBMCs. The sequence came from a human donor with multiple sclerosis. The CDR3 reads CASSWAMGTGAFF. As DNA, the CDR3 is TGTGCCAGCAGCTGGGCCATGGGGACGGGGGCTTTCTTT.